This T cell receptor beta chain was sequenced for a study of cytomegalovirus exposure and HLA in healthy donors. Points from the study as a whole: What a later analysis showed was that several of the most significant clusters appeared linked to common viral pathogens.

Trimming stripped 5 bases from V and 0 bases from J, with 7 bases between. The CDR3 sequence is 12 residues long. CDR1 and CDR2 (germline): SQVTM, ANQGSEA. In the PCR, 60 Vbeta and 13 Jbeta primers were used. Clones were read by immunoSEQ multiplex PCR, and TCRdb kept only the in-frame ones, dropping some. Of tens of thousands of clones listed, roughly 70% are singletons. To note about this clone: Its antigen is as yet unknown.

The chain is built from TRBV29-1 and TRBJ1-1; unclear D gene. Material for sequencing was PBMCs. The clonotype comes from a woman aged 30 to 39 in good health and CMV-seronegative. The CDR3 protein is CSVKQLNTEAFF. CDR3 in DNA: TGCAGCGTTAAACAATTGAACACTGAAGCTTTCTTT. The variable domain in full, with the rest retrieved from reference TRBV29-1 and TRBJ1-1, is SAVISQKPSRDICQRGTSLTIQCQVDSQVTMMFWYRQQPGQSLTLIATANQGSEATYESGFVIDKFPISRPNLTFSTLTVSNMSPEDSSIYLCSVKQLNTEAFFGQGTRLTVV.